This T cell receptor beta chain is from a study of cytomegalovirus exposure and HLA in healthy donors. Assay used: immunoSEQ multiplex PCR; TCRdb lists only in-frame clones, some missing. The sample shows 240,000 or so clones, roughly 86% of them seen only once. The CDR3 covers 13 residues. Germline V gene lookup returns CDR1 SGHRS and CDR2 YFSETQ. Trimming removed 4 bases at V and 0 bases at J, with 7 bases between. The rearrangement uses TRBV5-1 and TRBJ1-1; D unresolved. Material for sequencing was PBMCs. This clonotype originated in a young woman in good health and CMV-seropositive. This CDR3 is CASSGAMNTEAFF. CDR3 bases: TGCGCCAGCAGCGGAGCTATGAACACTGAAGCTTTCTTT.